The sequence of this T cell receptor (beta chain) was determined in a study of blood T cell repertoires in COVID-19. TCRdb's table, derived via immunoSEQ multiplex PCR, lists solely in-frame clones and lacks some. The sample lists approximately 300,000 clones, 86% occurring once. The length of the CDR3 is 15 residues. Germline assignment: CDR1 SEHNR and CDR2 FQNEAQ (reference sequence). The V end was cut by 3 bases, the J end by 3 bases, with 14 bases between. This clone was recorded once. The sequenced material came from PBMCs or T cells enriched from blood (not recorded which). This clonotype was sampled from a woman aged 18-30 years who had recovered from COVID-19. V and J are TRBV7-9 and TRBJ2-5; maybe TRBD1 (6 bases). CDR3 sequence (DNA): TGTGCCAGCAGCTTCGTTCCTGAGGGGGAAGAGACCCAGTACTTC. Its translation: CASSFVPEGEETQYF.